This TCR beta chain stems from a study of T cell responses to AZD1222 COVID-19 vaccine. TCRdb's copy holds only in-frame clones and misses some; the assay was immunoSEQ multiplex PCR. The data show around 180,000 clones, 90% to 95% seen once. Germline CDR1 reads SGDLS; CDR2 reads YYNGEE. The CDR3 consists of 14 residues. The V gene lost 3 bases and the J gene lost 3 bases, with 10 bases spanning the gap. The input for sequencing was peripheral blood, taken 28 days after the second AZD1222 dose. The clonotype comes from an adult who received the AZD1222 COVID-19 vaccine. The genes are TRBV9 and TRBJ2-1, with D perhaps matching TRBD2 (6 bases). CDR3 sequence: CASSGTTFYNEQFF. The CDR3 DNA reads as TGTGCCAGCAGCGGGACTACCTTCTACAATGAGCAGTTCTTC. Variable domain in full (rest from reference TRBV9 and TRBJ2-1): DSGVTQTPKHLITATGQRVTLRCSPRSGDLSVYWYQQSLDQGLQFLIQYYNGEERAKGNILERFSAQQFPDLHSELNLSSLELGDSALYFCASSGTTFYNEQFFGPGTRLTVL.